The 23 T cell receptor beta chains below come from one sample, sequenced in a study of shared T cell receptors in the human thymus. Using immunoSEQ multiplex PCR, the repertoire was profiled, and TCRdb retains in-frame clones only, with some absent. The sample holds 500,000 to 750,000 clones, around 87% seen once. The sample was also reused in another study, on human thymus T cells.

Sequenced input: thymocytes. Receptor source: a boy under three years old with a congenital heart defect.

The rearrangement uses TRBV9 and TRBJ2-1; 7 bases agree with TRBD2. The CDR3 covers 15 residues. After removal of 0 bases from V and 1 base from J, the junction contained 1 base not matched to a gene. Germline V gives CDR1 SGDLS, CDR2 YYNGEE. The CDR3 bases are TGTGCCAGCAGCGTAGTCGGGAGGTCCTACAATGAGCAGTTCTTC. Its translation is CASSVVGRSYNEQFF.

The rearrangement uses TRBV6-5 and TRBJ2-1, with 7 bases matching TRBD2. The CDR3 is made up of 13 amino acids. With 4 bases clipped from V and 6 bases from J, the junction kept 3 bases outside the gene matches. CDR1 and CDR2 (germline): MNHEY, SVGAGI. DNA of the CDR3: TGTGCCAGCAGTTCGGGACTAATCAATGAGCAGTTCTTC. Translated, it gives CASSSGLINEQFF.

The chain is built from TRBV7-2 and TRBJ2-2, with 8 bases that match TRBD2. This CDR3 region has 17 residues. The junction had 7 bases not matched to a gene; V was cut back by 1 base and J by 3 bases. Germline V lookup: CDR1 SGHTA, CDR2 FQGNSA. CDR3 in DNA: TGTGCCAGCAGCTTAGAGCCGGGACTAGTAGACACCGGGGAGCTGTTTTTT. This codes for CASSLEPGLVDTGELFF. Filled out from reference TRBV7-2 and TRBJ2-2, the complete variable domain reads GAGVSQSPSNKVTEKGKDVELRCDPISGHTALYWYRQSLGQGLEFLIYFQGNSAPDKSGLPSDRFSAERTGGSVSTLTIQRTQQEDSAVYLCASSLEPGLVDTGELFFGEGSRLTVL.

The rearrangement uses TRBV11-3 and TRBJ2-1; D might be TRBD2 (6 bases). The germline V gene has CDR1 SGHNT and CDR2 YENEEA. V lost 3 bases to trimming and J lost 6 bases, with 15 bases between them. This CDR3 is 15 amino acids long. CDR3 residues: CASSLGGPQSNEQFF. In DNA, the CDR3 is TGTGCCAGCAGCTTGGGGGGACCCCAAAGCAATGAGCAGTTCTTC.

The gene calls are TRBV30 and TRBJ2-7; 7 bases line up with TRBD2. This CDR3 spans 11 amino acids. CDR1 and CDR2 (germline): GTSNPN, SVGIG (reference sequence). The J segment lost 6 bases and the V segment lost 8 bases, leaving 7 bases of the junction unmatched. CDR3 in DNA: TGTGCCAGCAGGCGGGAGTTCGAGCAGTACTTC. This codes for CASRREFEQYF.

This sequence joins TRBV21-1 and TRBJ1-1. TRBV21-1 is deemed a pseudogene. The CDR3 extends over 14 amino acids. CDR3 DNA sequence: TGTGCCACCCTATGCGGGGAAAAGAACACTGAAGCTTTCTTT. Translated: CATLCGEKNTEAFF.

This clone was recorded only once. This chain uses TRBV9 with TRBJ2-7; 8 bases are shared with TRBD2. The CDR3 is made up of 13 amino acids. The germline V gene encodes CDR1 SGDLS and CDR2 YYNGEE. After removal of 4 bases from V and 1 base from J, the junction contained 1 base not matched to a gene. CDR3 in DNA: TGTGCCAGCAGCCGGGGGGGATCCTACGAGCAGTACTTC. Encoded protein: CASSRGGSYEQYF.

J is TRBJ1-5 and V is TRBV19, with TRBD1 matching over 7 bases. This CDR3 has 12 residues. The germline V gene encodes CDR1 LNHDA and CDR2 SQIVND (reference sequence). Germline trimming cut 7 bases from V and 10 bases from J; bases unmatched to any gene: 7. The CDR3 sequence is CASTGVGGPQHF. CDR3 in DNA: TGTGCCAGTACCGGTGTAGGGGGCCCCCAGCATTTT.

The V call is TRBV4-3, the J call TRBJ1-5, with unresolved D. The CDR3 is 12 amino acids. The V and J ends lost 7 bases and 3 bases respectively, with 7 bases between them. The germline CDR1 and CDR2 sequences are LGHNA and YSLEER. The CDR3 bases are TGCGCCAGCACCTCTTTCAATCAGCCCCAGCATTTT. Encoded protein: CASTSFNQPQHF.

The chain couples TRBV6-5 to TRBJ2-3, with D possibly TRBD2 on 6 matching bases. V dropped 1 base and J dropped 2 bases, with 13 bases sitting between them. The CDR3 has 16 residues. CDR1 MNHEY and CDR2 SVGAGI come from the germline V gene. The CDR3 protein is CASSYWGVSTTDTQYF. The CDR3 bases are TGTGCCAGCAGTTACTGGGGGGTCTCAACCACAGATACGCAGTATTTT.

This chain links TRBV6-1 with TRBJ1-2; D is uncertain. This CDR3 region has 10 residues. The germline gives CDR1 MNHNS, CDR2 SASEGT. V lost 3 bases, J lost 8 bases, and 4 bases lay in between. The CDR3 DNA is TGTGCCAGCAGTGACAGGGGCTACACCTTC. This codes for CASSDRGYTF.

In this sample, this clone turned up once. The rearrangement links TRBV11-2 to TRBJ2-7, with TRBD2 matching 9 bases. This CDR3 contains 16 residues. Trimming cost V 4 bases and J 2 bases; bases outside gene matches: 9. Germline V gene data show CDR1 as SGHAT and CDR2 as FQNNGV. Written as DNA, the CDR3 is TGTGCCAGCAGCTCCCAGACTAGCGGAGTGCCCTACGAGCAGTACTTC. The encoded protein is CASSSQTSGVPYEQYF.

The chain employs TRBV11-2 and TRBJ2-7, with D maybe TRBD2 (5 bases). In germline, CDR1 is SGHAT, CDR2 FQNNGV. V was pared by 4 bases and J by 5 bases, with 27 bases between. CDR3 length equals 18 residues. The CDR3 bases are TGTGCCAGCAGCTCCCGCCCCCTTGGGCTAGCCCAGTTAGACGAGCAGTACTTC. Residues: CASSSRPLGLAQLDEQYF.

The V call is TRBV30, the J call TRBJ1-1, with D hard to call. This CDR3 is built from 18 residues. The germline V gene has CDR1 GTSNPN and CDR2 SVGIG (reference sequence). V lost 3 bases, J lost 0 bases, and 23 bases lay in between. CDR3 protein: CAWSPAGYLFLMNTEAFF. The DNA of the CDR3 is TGTGCCTGGAGCCCCGCAGGCTACCTCTTCTTAATGAACACTGAAGCTTTCTTT.

The genes are TRBV19 and TRBJ2-2, with TRBD2 matching over 7 bases. The CDR3 runs to 16 residues. Trimming at V came to 6 bases and at J to 2 bases, leaving 9 bases not matched to a gene. The germline CDR1 and CDR2 sequences are LNHDA and SQIVND (reference sequence). The CDR3 nucleotides read TGTGCCAGTAGCCCTATTGGGGGGGGAAACACCGGGGAGCTGTTTTTT. Its protein is CASSPIGGGNTGELFF.

The chain has TRBV25-1 and TRBJ2-5; the match to TRBD1 covers 7 bases. This CDR3 is built from 14 residues. J was trimmed by 5 bases and V by 0 bases; bases with no gene match: 3. Germline values: CDR1 MGHDK, CDR2 SYGVNS. DNA for the CDR3: TGTGCCAGCAGTGAATACTCCAGGGGGGAGACCCAGTACTTC. Protein: CASSEYSRGETQYF.

The chain recombines TRBV28 with TRBJ2-5; D unclear. The V end lost 8 bases, the J end lost 5 bases, and 27 bases lay between the germline ends. This CDR3 is built from 17 residues. CDR1 and CDR2 (germline): MDHEN, SYDVKM. In DNA, the CDR3 is TGTGCCAGCTCCGCTTGGAGCCCGACCAAGAGCAAGGAGACCCAGTACTTC. It specifies CASSAWSPTKSKETQYF.

The V and J genes are TRBV4-2 and TRBJ2-3, with 9 bases fitting TRBD1. Germline CDR1 LGHNA, CDR2 YNFKEQ. This CDR3 is 19 amino acids long. Losses at the gene ends were 1 base for V and 6 bases for J; bases not matched to a gene: 17. This chain's CDR3 is CASSQVRGGDRAHADTQYF. CDR3 nucleotide sequence: TGTGCCAGCAGCCAAGTGAGAGGAGGGGACAGGGCCCACGCGGATACGCAGTATTTT.

The V gene is TRBV4-1, the J gene TRBJ2-7, with TRBD1 matching 11 bases. This CDR3 is 16 amino acids long. The ends lost 0 bases at V and 4 bases at J; junction bases unmatched: 5. CDR1 MGHRA and CDR2 YSYEKL come from the germline V gene. CDR3 in amino acids: CASSQDWTGGVYEQYF. The CDR3 DNA is TGCGCCAGCAGCCAAGACTGGACAGGGGGCGTTTACGAGCAGTACTTC.

The chain couples TRBV19 to TRBJ2-7; 8 positions match TRBD2. This CDR3 is 15 amino acids long. The V gene end was trimmed by 3 bases and the J gene end by 7 bases; junction bases not matched to a gene: 11. CDR1 LNHDA and CDR2 SQIVND come from the germline V gene (reference sequence). CDR3 in DNA: TGTGCCAGTAGTATCCCCGGGCGGGAGGCTACGGAGCAGTACTTC. Translating gives CASSIPGREATEQYF. Looking up the rest from reference TRBV19 and TRBJ2-7 gives the full variable domain: DGGITQSPKYLFRKEGQNVTLSCEQNLNHDAMYWYRQDPGQGLRLIYYSQIVNDFQKGDIAEGYSVSREKKESFPLTVTSAQKNPTAFYLCASSIPGREATEQYFGPGTRLTVT.

V is TRBV29-1 and J is TRBJ1-2; D ambiguous. The CDR3 has 12 residues. Germline values: CDR1 SQVTM, CDR2 ANQGSEA. The germline V and J ends were trimmed by 1 base and 2 bases, with 5 bases remaining between them. The CDR3 coding sequence is TGCAGCGTTGAAGCCGAGAACTATGGCTACACCTTC. Translated: CSVEAENYGYTF.

The chain joins TRBV4-2 to TRBJ2-3; 9 nucleotides agree with TRBD2. Germline CDR1 LGHNA, CDR2 YNFKEQ. The CDR3 totals 16 residues. V was clipped by 5 bases and J by 1 base; unmatched bases: 7. CDR3 bases: TGTGCCAGCAGCGTCAGGGTAGCGGGAGGCACAGATACGCAGTATTTT. Translating it yields CASSVRVAGGTDTQYF.

This chain joins TRBV19 and TRBJ2-5; maybe TRBD2 (5 bases). V lost 7 bases, J lost 2 bases, and 17 bases lay in between. CDR3 length: 15 residues. From germline, CDR1 is LNHDA and CDR2 SQIVND (reference sequence). The DNA of the CDR3 is TGTGCCAGTATGCCGGACGGAGCGGATCAAGAGACCCAGTACTTC. Encoded protein: CASMPDGADQETQYF.